This T cell receptor beta chain was recovered during a study of human T cells and chemical hapten exposure. Study results and limitations: Following DPC sensitization, TCRs present above 1 in 1000 frequency showed no change.

This clonotype was seen only a few times. The antigen is unknown. MiXCR, applied by TCRdb to the RACE reads, yields one record per CDR3 protein. The sample records roughly 200,000 distinct CDR3 sequences, around 23% being singletons. Documented time point: patch test 3, about 24 weeks after DPC sensitization. Treatment defined: therapeutic diphenylcyclopropenone sensitization with weekly scalp DPC. This CDR3 region has 14 residues. Germline V gives CDR1 MNHEY, CDR2 SVGEGT. V shed 7 bases, J shed 7 bases, and the junction held 8 bases outside the gene matches. Source: whole blood, taken in connection with sensitization to the hapten diphenylcyclopropenone (DPC). This TCR derives from a woman aged 40 to 55 with alopecia areata. Some clones in this sample may be carry-over from other donors' samples. The rearrangement links TRBV6-2 or TRBV6-3 to TRBJ2-1; TRBD2 aligns across 9 bases. The CDR3 sequence: CASTPAGGWNEQFF. For the CDR3, the DNA is TGTGCCAGCACCCCAGCGGGAGGTTGGAATGAGCAGTTCTTC.